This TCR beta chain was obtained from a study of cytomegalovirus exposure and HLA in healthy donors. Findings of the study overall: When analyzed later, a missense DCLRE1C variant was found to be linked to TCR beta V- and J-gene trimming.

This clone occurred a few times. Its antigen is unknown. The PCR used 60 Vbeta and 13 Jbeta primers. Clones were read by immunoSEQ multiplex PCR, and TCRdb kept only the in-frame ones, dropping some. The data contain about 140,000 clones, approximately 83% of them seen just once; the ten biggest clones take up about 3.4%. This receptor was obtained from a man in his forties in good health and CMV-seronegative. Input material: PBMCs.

CDR3 bases: TGTGCCAGCAGTTACCCTCGACAGGGGATGGGAGAGACCCAGTACTTC. Its protein is CASSYPRQGMGETQYF. The chain recombines TRBV6-6 with TRBJ2-5; 8 bases align to TRBD1. V gave up 2 bases and J gave up 4 bases; unmatched junction bases: 9. The CDR3 spans 16 residues. From germline, CDR1 is MNHNY and CDR2 SVGAGI (reference sequence).